This T cell receptor beta chain was obtained from a study of blood T cells in healthy people across ages (dated by TCRdb to 2014 to 2015). For the wider study: Template switching captured roughly one uniquely barcoded TCR beta cDNA molecule per two T cells in model experiments. The study measured age-related changes in TCR beta repertoire diversity using deep sequencing normalized with unique cDNA molecular identifiers. The donors were divided into four age groups: young (average around 16 years), middle-aged (about 39), aged (approximately 62) and long-lived (82). To avoid experimental bias, donors of different ages were spread randomly across the sequencing lanes. For two donors (one aged 18 to 29 and one aged 80 or older), the study analyzed two additional independent replicas of 1 million unique cDNA reads from the same blood draw. Paper-wide results and their limitations: Bulk unsorted PBMC profiling prevented conclusive comparison of naive and antigen-experienced compartments. There was a strong correlation between observed TCR beta diversity and the percentage of naive T cells measured by flow cytometry. Compared with the aged group, more naive CD4+ T cells, fewer expanded clones and increased TCR diversity were shown by the long-lived group, suggesting age selection. As age increased, observed TCR beta diversity per million T cells dropped in a roughly linear way, and a significant reduction was already evident by age around 41. Estimates of total diversity based on one million sequenced T cells were regarded as lower bounds and as underestimates. The CMV infection status of donors was not known, potentially confounding age-related changes in expanded clonotypes.

The CDR3 numbers 14 residues from cysteine through phenylalanine. Of all the DNA, just the CDR3 is kept, 42 bases in frame from base 1. CDR1 SGHKS and CDR2 YYEKEE were looked up in the germline V gene (reference sequence). The library was built by means of 5' RACE. Sequenced using an Illumina HiSeq 2500. A second roughly 6 to 12 cycle PCR used a sample-barcoded 5' primer and a J-beta primer mix. A template-switch 5' adaptor carrying 12 random nucleotides introduced a unique molecular identifier onto each TCR beta cDNA molecule. At least 3 million CDR3-containing paired-end reads were obtained from each sample. All of the RNA was converted into first-strand cDNA using the Mint cDNA synthesis kit, with a TRBC-specific oligonucleotide serving as the primer. All cDNA was treated with uracil-DNA glycosylase and then went through a first 18-cycle PCR with the universal primers M1SS and BC2_uni_R. Per the authors' processing: For normalization, 1 million high-quality reads were randomly selected from each sample, with every read carrying a distinct molecular identifier. Instead of being binned into consensus sequences, reads that shared molecular identifiers were thrown out. MiTCR, run with a Q25 quality threshold and the strictest error-elimination algorithm, handled CDR3 identification, clonotype clustering and error correction. A nonparametric unseen species model using Euler transformation provided a lower-bound estimate of total TCR beta diversity. The public reads were reprocessed in TCRdb via fastp at Q25 and MiXCR, keeping in-frame beta chains. When rows share a CDR3 protein, they turn into one entry using the most common DNA and genes. The V and J calls and clone size are TCRdb's, not the authors'. In this sample the table shows around 1,700,000 distinct CDR3 sequences, under 30% of which occur a single time. The top ten constitute less than 9.5% of the sample.

Systemically healthy Caucasian individuals from Russia, around 38 in total and aged roughly 6 to 95 years, were included as donors. Approximately 11 milliliters of peripheral blood were drawn from each donor into EDTA-treated Vacutainer tubes. PBMCs were isolated by Ficoll-Paque density-gradient centrifugation, with at least 6 million obtained per sample. Trizol reagent was used to extract total RNA from PBMCs, with at least 5 micrograms per sample. Naive CD45RAhigh/CD27high T cell percentages were measured by flow cytometry on a PBMC aliquot from every donor. On this clonotype itself: Its antigen is still unknown. A much bigger clone sits one base away, suggesting this may be a read error.

This clonotype was obtained from a woman in her 30s in good health. The sequence joins TRBV5-5 to TRBJ2-1; 10 bases in the junction line up with TRBD1. The sequenced material came from blood. The DNA sequence is as follows: TGTGCCAGCAGCGGGGACAGGGGCTACAATGAGCGGTTCTTC. The resulting protein is CASSGDRGYNERFF.